This TCR beta chain was obtained from a study of beta chain features in type 1 diabetes. As regards this clone: Its antigen is unknown.

Germline CDR1 reads SGHNT; CDR2 reads YYREEE (reference sequence). The CDR3 totals 14 residues. Trimming took 2 bases from V and 5 from J, leaving 10 bases between them. Expressed TCRB transcripts were sequenced because the entire RNA isolate underwent reverse transcription. Libraries were prepared by immunoSEQ multiplex PCR; TCRdb keeps only in-frame clonotypes and omits some of them. The repertoire holds some 290,000 clones, approximately 25% seen once, with around 0.013% in the top ten. Study-wide findings and caveats: It was among patients, rather than healthy donors, that naive, central memory and Treg TCRB repertoires appeared more similar. Researchers could not determine here whether HLA type influences TCRB rearrangement. For Type 1 diabetes patients, all four CD4+ subsets carried TCRB CDR3s that were moderately but significantly shorter.

This chain connects TRBV5-4 to TRBJ1-4; D is ambiguous. The sequence derives from a woman between 25 and 40 years old with type 1 diabetes. The sample was naive CD4+ T cells from blood. The CDR3 bases are TGTGCCAGCAGCTTTCACCAGGAAAATGAAAAACTGTTTTTT. Translation gives CASSFHQENEKLFF.